These 5 T cell receptor beta chains came from one sample sequenced in a study of cytomegalovirus exposure and HLA in healthy donors. PCR amplification relied on 60 Vbeta primers (plus 13 Jbeta primers). Sequencing used immunoSEQ multiplex PCR; TCRdb keeps in-frame clones, though not all of them. The sample lists 150,000 or so clones, about 74% occurring once. The source material was PBMCs. These receptors were collected from a male donor in good health and CMV-seronegative.

V usage is TRBV7-9 and J usage is TRBJ2-5; tentatively, D is TRBD2 (6 bases). The CDR3 is 13 amino acids. Trimming stripped 4 bases from V and 7 bases from J, with 13 bases between. The germline V gene has CDR1 SEHNR and CDR2 FQNEAQ (reference sequence). The CDR3 nucleotides read TGTGCCAGCAGCTACGGGCTGGAGGGGACCCAGTACTTC. Amino acids: CASSYGLEGTQYF.

The rearrangement uses TRBV9 and TRBJ2-7, with 7 bases identical to TRBD1. This CDR3 is 15 amino acids long. CDR1 is SGDLS, CDR2 YYNGEE, per germline. J was trimmed by 4 bases and V by 4 bases; bases with no gene match: 11. CDR3 in DNA: TGTGCCAGCAGCCCTCGTGACAGGGATGGTTACGAGCAGTACTTC. Amino acids: CASSPRDRDGYEQYF.

This chain joins TRBV9 and TRBJ1-1, with unresolved D. Deletions cut 0 bases from V and 3 bases from J, with 18 bases between. CDR1 SGDLS and CDR2 YYNGEE come from the germline V gene. This CDR3 contains 17 residues. This CDR3 is CASSVVLGGEVDTEAFF. The DNA of the CDR3 is TGTGCCAGCAGCGTAGTCTTAGGAGGAGAGGTAGACACTGAAGCTTTCTTT.

The chain carries TRBV6-5 and TRBJ2-5, with TRBD1 matching over 7 bases. The length of the CDR3 is 13 residues. Germline-derived CDR1 and CDR2 are MNHEY and SVGAGI. After removal of 6 bases from V and 5 bases from J, the junction contained 6 bases not matched to a gene. The CDR3 coding sequence is TGTGCCAGCAGCTTAGGGGGCTTGGAGACCCAGTACTTC. This translates into CASSLGGLETQYF.

This chain connects TRBV30 to TRBJ2-7; D possibly corresponds to TRBD1 (5 bases). CDR1 and CDR2 (germline): GTSNPN, SVGIG (reference sequence). V lost 0 bases and J 5 bases, leaving 8 bases between the germline ends. This CDR3 region has 12 residues. The CDR3 sequence: CAWSVQVDEQYF. The CDR3 bases are TGTGCCTGGAGTGTACAGGTCGACGAGCAGTACTTC.